One T cell receptor (beta chain) is described in this entry. In the sorted-subset replicate PCRs, roughly 210 ng DNA, 25,000 to 30,000 T cell genomes, was used. Produced via immunoSEQ multiplex PCR; TCRdb's table is partial and in-frame only. The top ten hold roughly 0.13% of the sample, which has around 2,000,000 clones, 85% to 95% seen once. The data stem from a study of shared clonotypes between healthy human individuals. There were only Caucasian adults among the donors, and all lived in Nashville, Tennessee. Negatively enriched CD4+ T cells were divided by CD45RA into naive and memory. Germline V gene lookup returns CDR1 MNHEY and CDR2 SMNVEV (reference sequence). Trimming shortened V by 1 base and J by 0 bases, and 16 bases separated the two germline ends. The length of the CDR3 is 18 residues.

The chain carries TRBV27 and TRBJ1-5, with a weak D call TRBD1 (6 bases). The source material was naive CD4+ T cells sorted from blood. This sample's subset: CD45RA+ positively selected. The receptor was isolated from a man between 18 and 35 years old in good health. The chain's CDR3 is CASSLYGGGTYSNQPQHF. CDR3 coding DNA: TGTGCCAGCAGTTTATATGGAGGGGGAACCTATAGCAATCAGCCCCAGCATTTT.